Described below is a single T cell receptor beta chain sequence and its context. Its antigen remains unidentified. This record belongs to a study of T cells in pancreatic ductal adenocarcinoma. The data were produced by immunoSEQ multiplex PCR, yet TCRdb's version contains in-frame clones alone and is incomplete. The sample includes roughly 100,000 clones, 90% to 95% of them seen just once. The CDR3 runs to 13 residues. The V gene's germline CDR1 is SGDLS and CDR2 YYNGEE. V lost 0 bases and J lost 4, with 7 bases in between. Selected pancreatic ductal adenocarcinoma patients had undergone surgery without neoadjuvant therapy. The study, taken as a whole, reports: Blood had more productive templates and roughly 8-fold more unique clonotypes than tumor. The resected pancreatic cancer cohort was biased toward the minority with early-stage disease. Tumors hold more CD45RO+ effector T cells, which may bias toward lower diversity. Blood clonality (around 0.066) did not differ significantly from tumor (roughly 0.11).

The receptor was derived from a human donor with pancreatic ductal adenocarcinoma. The sample taken for sequencing was PBMCs. The chain is built from TRBV9 and TRBJ1-2, with TRBD1 as a possible D gene (6 bases). This chain's CDR3 is CASSVVRGYGYTF. The CDR3 DNA reads TGTGCCAGCAGCGTAGTCAGGGGCTATGGCTACACCTTC.